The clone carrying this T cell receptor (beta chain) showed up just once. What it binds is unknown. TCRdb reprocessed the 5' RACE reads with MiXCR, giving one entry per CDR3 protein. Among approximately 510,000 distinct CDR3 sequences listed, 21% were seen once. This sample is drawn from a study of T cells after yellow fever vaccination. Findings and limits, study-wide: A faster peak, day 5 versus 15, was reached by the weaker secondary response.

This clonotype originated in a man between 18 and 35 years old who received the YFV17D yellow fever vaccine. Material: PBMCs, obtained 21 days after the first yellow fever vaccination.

Written as DNA, the CDR3 is TGTGCCCTCGGGGCTAGTCTCCAAGAGACCCAGTACTTC. Translation gives CALGASLQETQYF. This rearrangement joins TRBV7-9 to TRBJ2-5, with D tentatively TRBD1 or TRBD2 (5 bases each). Germline CDR1 reads SEHNR; CDR2 reads FQNEAQ (reference sequence). With 11 bases removed from V and 1 base from J, the gap between germline ends came to 14 bases. The CDR3 consists of 13 residues.